Following are 10 T cell receptor beta chains from one sample sequenced in a study of regulatory T cells in long-lasting Graves disease. Arm-PCR of CDR3 regions and iRepertoire HTBI primers were used to build TCR beta libraries. TCRdb reprocessed the multiplex PCR reads via MiXCR and lists one record per CDR3 protein. The sample yields fewer than 450,000 distinct CDR3 sequences, around 21% seen once. Time point defined: persistent/refractory GD, antithyroid drugs over 5 years with positive TRAb. PBMC-derived RNA was used for the TCR library. Here the sequenced sample was peripheral blood mononuclear cells (PBMCs), taken when the disease was refractory, from a patient treated with antithyroid drugs. The receptors were sampled from a female donor with Graves disease.

Points on this clonotype: One junction end disagrees with the germline gene, perhaps due to a read error. This chain links TRBV9 with TRBJ2-2; D possibly uses TRBD1 or TRBD2 (6 bases each). This CDR3 is 17 amino acids long. The germline gives CDR1 SGDLS, CDR2 YYNGEE. The CDR3 is CASSVGGRRGFSGELFF. The CDR3 DNA reads TGTGCCAGCAGCGTAGGGGGGCGGAGGGGATTCTCCGGGGAGTTGTTTTTT. The full variable domain, with the rest looked up from reference TRBV9 and TRBJ2-2, is DSGVTQTPKHLITATGQRVTLRCSPRSGDLSVYWYQQSLDQGLQFLIQYYNGEERAKGNILERFSAQQFPDLHSELNLSSLELGDSALYFCASSVGGRRGFSGELFFGEGSRLTVL.

The chain couples TRBV27 to TRBJ1-2, with 8 nucleotides matching TRBD1. J gave up 5 bases and V 4 bases, and 6 bases lay outside the gene matches. The CDR3 extends over 14 amino acids. In germline, CDR1 is MNHEY, CDR2 SMNVEV (reference sequence). CDR3 sequence reads: CASSYQGTGYGYTF. The CDR3 DNA reads as TGTGCCAGCAGTTATCAAGGGACAGGATATGGCTACACCTTC.

The chain employs TRBV20-1 and TRBJ2-5; D possibly corresponds to TRBD2 (6 bases). V shed 4 bases and J shed 5 bases, with 14 bases lying between them. The CDR3 has 13 amino acids. The germline CDR1 and CDR2 sequences are DFQATT and SNEGSKA (reference sequence). CDR3 sequence: CSANRELVETQYF. The CDR3, as DNA: TGCAGTGCTAACCGGGAGTTGGTGGAGACCCAGTACTTC.

CDR3 in amino acids: CAISDLALGDTQYF. In nucleotides, the CDR3 is TGTGCCATCAGTGATCTAGCGTTAGGAGATACGCAGTATTTT. The rearrangement uses TRBV10-3 and TRBJ2-3, with D possibly being TRBD2 (6 bases). Germline V CDR1 and CDR2: ENHRY, SYGVKD. Trimming pared 3 bases from V and 5 bases from J, leaving 12 bases between. This CDR3 has 14 residues.

This clonotype was seen a handful of times. A much larger clone is a single base away; this may be a read error. This chain joins TRBV7-9 and TRBJ2-1, with TRBD2 matching over 12 bases. Germline CDR1 reads SEHNR; CDR2 reads FQNEAQ (reference sequence). J was trimmed by 5 bases and V by 6 bases; bases with no gene match: 5. The CDR3 sequence is 15 residues long. The CDR3 coding sequence is TGTGCCAGCAGTTTGACTAGCGGGAGCAACAATGAGCAGTTCTTC. Protein sequence: CASSLTSGSNNEQFF.

The gene calls are TRBV5-8 and TRBJ2-5, with D possibly being TRBD1 (6 bases). V lost 4 bases to trimming and J lost 2 bases, with 15 bases between them. There are 15 residues in the CDR3. Germline CDR1 SGHTS, CDR2 YDEGEE. DNA of the CDR3: TGTGCCAGCAGCCCCTTTCGGGGACAACAAGAGACCCAGTACTTC. It codes for CASSPFRGQQETQYF.

Only a few counts were recorded for this clonotype. The chain carries TRBV6-1 and TRBJ1-4; D ambiguous. From germline, CDR1 is MNHNS and CDR2 SASEGT. The CDR3 is made up of 13 amino acids. Trimming left V 8 bases short and J 8 bases short, with 15 bases between. The CDR3, as DNA: TGTGCCAGCGAAGCGCAGATGGGAGAAAAACTGTTTTTT. It yields the protein CASEAQMGEKLFF.

The chain combines TRBV7-2 with TRBJ2-7, with TRBD1 identical over 10 bases. Germline loops: CDR1 SGHTA, CDR2 FQGNSA. The CDR3 loop spans 16 amino acids. J gave up 3 bases and V 3 bases, and 8 bases lay outside the gene matches. In DNA, the CDR3 is TGTGCCAGCAGCTTCGCGTCCGGGACAGGGGTCTACGAGCAGTACTTC. This gives the protein CASSFASGTGVYEQYF.

For this clonotype: This could be a read error, since a much larger clone is one nucleotide away. This chain joins TRBV12-3 or TRBV12-4 and TRBJ1-5, with a tentative D call TRBD1 (6 bases). Trimming stripped 3 bases from V and 2 bases from J, with 8 bases between. There are 14 residues in the CDR3. The CDR3 loop reads CASSFAGGNQPQHF. The DNA for the CDR3 is TGTGCCAGCAGTTTCGCAGGGGGCAATCAGCCCCAGCATTTT.

This chain links TRBV19 with TRBJ2-5, with TRBD2 as a possible D gene (6 bases). This CDR3 region has 15 residues. Germline loops: CDR1 LNHDA, CDR2 SQIVND (reference sequence). V was cut by 3 bases and J by 0 bases, with 11 bases left in between. The CDR3 sequence: CASSIGRTNQETQYF. The DNA for the CDR3 is TGTGCCAGTAGTATCGGTCGGACTAACCAAGAGACCCAGTACTTC.